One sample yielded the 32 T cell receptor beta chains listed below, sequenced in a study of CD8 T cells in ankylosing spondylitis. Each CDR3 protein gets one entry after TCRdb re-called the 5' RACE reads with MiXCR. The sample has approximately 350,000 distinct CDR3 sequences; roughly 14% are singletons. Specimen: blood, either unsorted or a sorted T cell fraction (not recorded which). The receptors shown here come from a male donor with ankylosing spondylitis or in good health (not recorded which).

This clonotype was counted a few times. The CDR3 here is CSGDYRGSDTQYF. As DNA, the CDR3 is TGCAGCGGAGATTACAGGGGTTCAGATACGCAGTATTTT. The chain combines TRBV29-1 with TRBJ2-3; 7 positions agree with TRBD1. Trimming took 7 bases from V and 4 from J; bases not matched to a gene: 8. The CDR3 is made up of 13 amino acids. Germline CDR1 is SQVTM and CDR2 is ANQGSEA.

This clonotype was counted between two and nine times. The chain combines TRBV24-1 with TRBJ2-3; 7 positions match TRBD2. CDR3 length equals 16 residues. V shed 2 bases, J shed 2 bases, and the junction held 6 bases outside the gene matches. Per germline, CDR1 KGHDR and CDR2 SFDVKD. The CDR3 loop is CATSDSRDYPTDTQYF. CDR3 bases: TGTGCCACCAGTGATTCCCGGGACTACCCCACAGATACGCAGTATTTT.

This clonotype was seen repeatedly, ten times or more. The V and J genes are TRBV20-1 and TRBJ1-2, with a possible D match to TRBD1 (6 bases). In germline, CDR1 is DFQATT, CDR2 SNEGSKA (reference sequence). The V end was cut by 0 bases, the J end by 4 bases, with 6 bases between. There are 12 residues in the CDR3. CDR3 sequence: CSAREGAYGYTF. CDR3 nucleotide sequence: TGCAGTGCTAGAGAGGGGGCCTATGGCTACACCTTC.

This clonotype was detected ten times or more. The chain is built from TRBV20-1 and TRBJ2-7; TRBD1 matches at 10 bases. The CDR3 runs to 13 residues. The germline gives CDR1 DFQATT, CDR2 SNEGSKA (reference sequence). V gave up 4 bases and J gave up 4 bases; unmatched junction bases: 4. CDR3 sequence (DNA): TGCAGTGCTACCCGGGACAGGGGATACGAGCAGTACTTC. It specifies CSATRDRGYEQYF.

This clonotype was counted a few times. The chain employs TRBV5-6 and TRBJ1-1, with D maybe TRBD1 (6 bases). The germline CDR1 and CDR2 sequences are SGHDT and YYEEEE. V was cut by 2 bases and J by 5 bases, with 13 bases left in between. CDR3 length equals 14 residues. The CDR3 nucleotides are TGTGCCAGCAGCTTCGGCGAGAGGGGGACTGAAGCTTTCTTT. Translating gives CASSFGERGTEAFF.

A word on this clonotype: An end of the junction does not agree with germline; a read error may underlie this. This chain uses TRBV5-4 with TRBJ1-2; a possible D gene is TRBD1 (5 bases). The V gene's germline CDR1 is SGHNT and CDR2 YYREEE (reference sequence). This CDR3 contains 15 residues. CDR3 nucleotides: TGTGCCAGCAGCCACCCCGTGGCAGGGCAGCGTGGCTGCACCTTC. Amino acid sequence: CASSHPVAGQRGCTF.

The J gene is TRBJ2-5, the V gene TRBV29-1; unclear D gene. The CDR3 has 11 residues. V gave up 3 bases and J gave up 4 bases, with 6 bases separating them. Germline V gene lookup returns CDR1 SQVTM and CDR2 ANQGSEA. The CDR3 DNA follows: TGCAGCGTTGATTGGGGAGAGACCCAGTACTTC. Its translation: CSVDWGETQYF.

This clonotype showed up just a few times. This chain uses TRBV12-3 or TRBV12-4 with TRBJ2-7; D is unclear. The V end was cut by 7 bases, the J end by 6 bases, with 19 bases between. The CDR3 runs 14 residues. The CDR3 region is CASTLGPGLGEQYF. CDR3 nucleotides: TGTGCCAGCACCCTCGGCCCGGGTCTCGGCGAGCAGTACTTC.

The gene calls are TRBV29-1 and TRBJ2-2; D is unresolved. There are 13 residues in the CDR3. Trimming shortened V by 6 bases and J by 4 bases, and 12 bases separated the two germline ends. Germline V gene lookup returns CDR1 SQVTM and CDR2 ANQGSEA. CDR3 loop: CSVKGGGTGELFF. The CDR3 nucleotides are TGCAGCGTGAAGGGCGGTGGCACCGGGGAGCTGTTTTTT.

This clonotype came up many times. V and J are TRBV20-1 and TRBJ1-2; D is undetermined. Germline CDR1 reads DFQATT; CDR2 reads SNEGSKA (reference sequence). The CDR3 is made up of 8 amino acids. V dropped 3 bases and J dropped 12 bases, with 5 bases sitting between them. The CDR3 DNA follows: TGCAGTGCTAGTGTCAACACCTTC. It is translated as CSASVNTF.

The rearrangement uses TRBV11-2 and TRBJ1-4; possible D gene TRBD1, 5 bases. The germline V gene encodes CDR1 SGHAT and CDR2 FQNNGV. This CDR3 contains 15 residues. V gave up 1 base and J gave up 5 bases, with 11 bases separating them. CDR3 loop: CASSLGGTANEKLFF. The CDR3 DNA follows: TGTGCCAGCAGCTTAGGTGGGACTGCGAATGAAAAACTGTTTTTT. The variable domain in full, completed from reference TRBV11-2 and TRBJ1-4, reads EAGVAQSPRYKIIEKRQSVAFWCNPISGHATLYWYQQILGQGPKLLIQFQNNGVVDDSQLPKDRFSAERLKGVDSTLKIQPAKLEDSAVYLCASSLGGTANEKLFFGSGTQLSVL.

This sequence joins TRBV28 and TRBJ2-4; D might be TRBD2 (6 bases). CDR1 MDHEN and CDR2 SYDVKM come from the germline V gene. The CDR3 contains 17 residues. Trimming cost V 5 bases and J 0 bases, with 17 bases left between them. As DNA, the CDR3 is TGTGCCAGCAGTGGGGAGGTGTGGCTTCCAGCCAAAAACATTCAGTACTTC. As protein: CASSGEVWLPAKNIQYF.

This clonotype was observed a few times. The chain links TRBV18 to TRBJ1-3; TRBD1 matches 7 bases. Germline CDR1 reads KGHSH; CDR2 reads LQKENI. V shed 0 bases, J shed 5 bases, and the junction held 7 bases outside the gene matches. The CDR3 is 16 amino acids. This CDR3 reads CASSPPNRGGRNTIYF. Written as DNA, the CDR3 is TGTGCCAGCTCACCACCGAACAGGGGAGGAAGAAACACCATATATTTT. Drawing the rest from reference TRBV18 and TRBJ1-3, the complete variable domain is NAGVMQNPRHLVRRRGQEARLRCSPMKGHSHVYWYRQLPEEGLKFMVYLQKENIIDESGMPKERFSAEFPKEGPSILRIQQVVRGDSAAYFCASSPPNRGGRNTIYFGEGSWLTVV.

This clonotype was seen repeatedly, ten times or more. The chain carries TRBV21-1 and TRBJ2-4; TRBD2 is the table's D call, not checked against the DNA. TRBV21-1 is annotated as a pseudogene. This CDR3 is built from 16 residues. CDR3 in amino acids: CVNQGRAGPAKNIQYF. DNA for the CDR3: TGTGTCAATCAAGGGAGGGCAGGTCCTGCCAAAAACATTCAGTACTTC.

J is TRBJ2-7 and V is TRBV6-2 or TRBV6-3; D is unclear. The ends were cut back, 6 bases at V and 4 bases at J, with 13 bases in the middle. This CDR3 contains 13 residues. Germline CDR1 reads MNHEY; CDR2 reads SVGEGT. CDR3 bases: TGTGCCAGCAGCCCCGTGAGGCAATACGAGCAGTACTTC. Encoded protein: CASSPVRQYEQYF.

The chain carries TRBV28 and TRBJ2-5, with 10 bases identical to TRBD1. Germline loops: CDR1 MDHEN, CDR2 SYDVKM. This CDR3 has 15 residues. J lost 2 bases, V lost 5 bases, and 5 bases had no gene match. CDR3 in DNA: TGTGCCAGCAGTCGACAGGGGGCCTTACAAGAGACCCAGTACTTC. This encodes CASSRQGALQETQYF. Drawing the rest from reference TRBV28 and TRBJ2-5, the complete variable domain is DVKVTQSSRYLVKRTGEKVFLECVQDMDHENMFWYRQDPGLGLRLIYFSYDVKMKEKGDIPEGYSVSREKKERFSLILESASTNQTSMYLCASSRQGALQETQYFGPGTRLLVL.

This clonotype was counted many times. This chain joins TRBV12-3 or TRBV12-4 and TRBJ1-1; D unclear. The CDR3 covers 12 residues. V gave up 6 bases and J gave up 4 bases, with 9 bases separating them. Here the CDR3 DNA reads TGTGCCAGCAGCCGCTTTGGCACTGAAGCTTTCTTT. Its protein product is CASSRFGTEAFF.

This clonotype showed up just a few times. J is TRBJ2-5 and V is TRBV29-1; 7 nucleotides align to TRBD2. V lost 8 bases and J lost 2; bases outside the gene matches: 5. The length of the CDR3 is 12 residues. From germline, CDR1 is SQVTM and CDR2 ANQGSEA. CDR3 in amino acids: CSSGLLQETQYF. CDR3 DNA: TGCAGCTCGGGACTACTACAAGAGACCCAGTACTTC.

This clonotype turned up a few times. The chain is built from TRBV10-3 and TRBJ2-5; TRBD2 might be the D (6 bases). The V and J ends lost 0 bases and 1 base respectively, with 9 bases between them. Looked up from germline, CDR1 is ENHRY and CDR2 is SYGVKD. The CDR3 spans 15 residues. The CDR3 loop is CAISESGRTQETQYF. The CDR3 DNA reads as TGTGCCATCAGTGAGTCTGGGAGGACCCAAGAGACCCAGTACTTC.

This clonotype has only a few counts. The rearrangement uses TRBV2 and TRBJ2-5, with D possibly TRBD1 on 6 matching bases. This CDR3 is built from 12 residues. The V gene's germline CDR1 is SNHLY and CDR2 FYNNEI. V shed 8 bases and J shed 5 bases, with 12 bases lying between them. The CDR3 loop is CASCRRGETQYF. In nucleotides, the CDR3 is TGTGCCAGCTGTAGAAGGGGGGAGACCCAGTACTTC.

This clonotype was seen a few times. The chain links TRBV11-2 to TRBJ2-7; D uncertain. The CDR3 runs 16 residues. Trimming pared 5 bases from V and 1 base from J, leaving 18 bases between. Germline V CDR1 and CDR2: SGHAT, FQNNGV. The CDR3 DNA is TGTGCCAGCAGCCGAAGTTGGGTGGACGGTTCCTACGAGCAGTACTTC. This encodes CASSRSWVDGSYEQYF.

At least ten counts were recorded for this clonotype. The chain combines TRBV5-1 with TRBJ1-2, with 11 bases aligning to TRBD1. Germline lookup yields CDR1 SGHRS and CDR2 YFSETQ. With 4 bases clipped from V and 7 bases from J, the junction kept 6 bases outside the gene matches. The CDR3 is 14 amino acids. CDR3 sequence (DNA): TGCGCCAGCAGCAACGGACAGGGGGCGGGTGGCTACACCTTC. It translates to CASSNGQGAGGYTF.

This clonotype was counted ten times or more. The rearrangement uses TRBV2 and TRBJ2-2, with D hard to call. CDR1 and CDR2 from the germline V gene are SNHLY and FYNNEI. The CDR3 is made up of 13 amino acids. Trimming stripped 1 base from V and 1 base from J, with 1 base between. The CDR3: CASSEENTGELFF. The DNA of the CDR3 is TGTGCCAGCAGTGAAGAGAACACCGGGGAGCTGTTTTTT. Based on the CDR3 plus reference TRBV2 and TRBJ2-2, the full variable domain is EPEVTQTPSHQVTQMGQEVILRCVPISNHLYFYWYRQILGQKVEFLVSFYNNEISEKSEIFDDQFSVERPDGSNFTLKIRSTKLEDSAMYFCASSEENTGELFFGEGSRLTVL.

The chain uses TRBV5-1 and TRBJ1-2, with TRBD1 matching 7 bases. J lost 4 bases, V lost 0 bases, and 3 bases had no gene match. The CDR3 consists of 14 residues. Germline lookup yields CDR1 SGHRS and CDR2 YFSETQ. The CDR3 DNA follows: TGCGCCAGCAGCTTGGACAGGGGTTCCTATGGCTACACCTTC. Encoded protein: CASSLDRGSYGYTF.

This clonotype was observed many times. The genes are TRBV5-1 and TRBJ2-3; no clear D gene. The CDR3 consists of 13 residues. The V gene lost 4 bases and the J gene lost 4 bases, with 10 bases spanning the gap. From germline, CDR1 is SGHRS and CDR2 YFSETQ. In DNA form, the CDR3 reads TGCGCCAGCAGCGGCCCTACGGCAGATACGCAGTATTTT. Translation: CASSGPTADTQYF.

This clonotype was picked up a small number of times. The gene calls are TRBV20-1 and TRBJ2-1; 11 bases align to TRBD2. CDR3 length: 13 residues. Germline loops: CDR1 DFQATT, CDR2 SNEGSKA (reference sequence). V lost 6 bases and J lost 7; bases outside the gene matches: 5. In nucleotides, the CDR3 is TGCAGTGCAACTAGCGGGAGTAGGAATGAGCAGTTCTTC. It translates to CSATSGSRNEQFF.

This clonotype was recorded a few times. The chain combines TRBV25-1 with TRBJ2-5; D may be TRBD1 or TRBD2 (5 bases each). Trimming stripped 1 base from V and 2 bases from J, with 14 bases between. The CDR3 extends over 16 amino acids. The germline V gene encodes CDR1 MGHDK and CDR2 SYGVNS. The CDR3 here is CASSEWGFGEQETQYF. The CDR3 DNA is TGTGCCAGCAGTGAATGGGGCTTTGGGGAGCAAGAGACCCAGTACTTC.

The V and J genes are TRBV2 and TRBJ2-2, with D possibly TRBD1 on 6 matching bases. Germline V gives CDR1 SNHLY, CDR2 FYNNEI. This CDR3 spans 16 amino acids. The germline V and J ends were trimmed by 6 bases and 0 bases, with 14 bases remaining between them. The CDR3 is CASSSSGTTNTGELFF. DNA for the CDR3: TGTGCCAGCAGCTCCTCCGGGACAACGAACACCGGGGAGCTGTTTTTT.

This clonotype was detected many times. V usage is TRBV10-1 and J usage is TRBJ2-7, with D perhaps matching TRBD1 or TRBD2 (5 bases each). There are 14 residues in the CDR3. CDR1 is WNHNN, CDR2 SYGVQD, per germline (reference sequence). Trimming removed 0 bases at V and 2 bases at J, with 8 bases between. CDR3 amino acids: CASSESGRAYEQYF. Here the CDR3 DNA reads TGCGCCAGCAGTGAGTCGGGACGGGCCTACGAGCAGTACTTC.

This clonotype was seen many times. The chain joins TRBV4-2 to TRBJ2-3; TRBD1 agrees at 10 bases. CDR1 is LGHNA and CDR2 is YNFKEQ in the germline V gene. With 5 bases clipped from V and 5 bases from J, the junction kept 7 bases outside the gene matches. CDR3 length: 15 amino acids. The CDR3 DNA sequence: TGTGCCAGCAGCAGACGACAGGGGGCCGGAGATACGCAGTATTTT. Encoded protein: CASSRRQGAGDTQYF.

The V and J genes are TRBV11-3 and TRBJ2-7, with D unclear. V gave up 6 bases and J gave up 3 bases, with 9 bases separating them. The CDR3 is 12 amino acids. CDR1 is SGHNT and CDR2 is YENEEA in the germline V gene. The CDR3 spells CASSRRFYEQYF. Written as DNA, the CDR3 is TGTGCCAGCAGTAGAAGATTCTACGAGCAGTACTTC. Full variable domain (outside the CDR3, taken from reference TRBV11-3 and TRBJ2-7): EAGVVQSPRYKIIEKKQPVAFWCNPISGHNTLYWYLQNLGQGPELLIRYENEEAVDDSQLPKDRFSAERLKGVDSTLKIQPAELGDSAVYLCASSRRFYEQYFGPGTRLTVT.

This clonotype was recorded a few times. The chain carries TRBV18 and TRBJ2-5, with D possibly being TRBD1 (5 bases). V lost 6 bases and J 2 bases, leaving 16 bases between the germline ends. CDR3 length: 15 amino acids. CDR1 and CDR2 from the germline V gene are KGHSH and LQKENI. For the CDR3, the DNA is TGTGCCAGCTCCCCCCAGCAGGGCCAACAAGAGACCCAGTACTTC. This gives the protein CASSPQQGQQETQYF.